This T cell receptor (beta chain) stems from a study of tumor-infiltrating lymphocytes in primary liver carcinoma (dated by TCRdb to about 2017). Broadly, across the study: The five patients, three men and two women aged 30 to 69 years, had hepatocellular carcinoma (four) or combined HCC and intrahepatic cholangiocarcinoma (one). The tumors of the five patients were staged as T1-T3 N0M0, with maximum diameters ranging from about 4.2 to 11 cm. Across five regions of each liver tumor, along with adjacent normal tissue and blood, the study brought together TCRbeta repertoire sequencing, expression microarrays and whole-exome sequencing. Each sample produced about 3.5 to 7.5 million productive TCRbeta reads, and read depth showed no significant difference between tissue types. TCRbeta repertoire sequencing covered 35 specimens from 5 patients: about 25 tumor regions, 5 adjacent noncancerous liver tissues and 5 peripheral blood samples. To link TCRbeta repertoire diversity with the local molecular phenotype, the roughly 23 tumor region samples were profiled using Agilent mRNA microarrays. High reproducibility was observed for the technical replicate repertoires, with mean shared-clone rates roughly 0.89 and correlation coefficients above 0.95. General conclusions and limits of the study: The top 250 clones accounted for a significantly greater share of the repertoire in tumors than in blood (p = 0.039). Only the TCR beta chain was sequenced, so true repertoire diversity is likely underestimated because unpaired alpha chains were not captured. Only four or five patients were included in the study, and the authors note that the findings should be validated in a larger study. Repertoire overlap was higher between tumor regions (mean approximately 36%) than tumor-adjacent (roughly 17%) or tumor-blood (about 15%) pairs, consistent with antigen-driven expansion. Just about 7-25% of top clones turned up in all five regions of a tumor, which suggests spatial heterogeneity among tumor-infiltrating T cells. Bulk unsorted samples precluded comparing CD4+ and CD8+ T cell repertoires.

CDR3 length: 15 amino acids, cysteine to phenylalanine. Only the CDR3 DNA is retained, 45 bases long and in frame from the first base. CDR1 MNHEY and CDR2 SVGAGI were looked up in the germline V gene. Of note for this clonotype: Its antigen is unknown. One end of the junction fails to match germline, which may point to a read error.

Total RNA and DNA were co-extracted without cell sorting from 20-30 mg of bulk tissue using the AllPrep DNA/RNA mini kit. Surgical resection was performed in China between November 2015 and early 2016 on four to six patients with histopathologically diagnosed primary liver carcinoma. Chronic HBV infection was present in the patients, and the patients were treatment-naive at sampling. Each tumor was sampled at five spatially separated regions: the superior, inferior, left-lateral and right-lateral poles and the tumor centre. Histological examination found more than 75% viable tumor cells in every tumor sample. Fresh tumor and adjacent tissue pieces were bisected; one half was stored in RNAlater at -80°C, the other sent for histology. Starting from around 500 ng total RNA, TCRbeta-specific cDNA was produced by reverse transcription with a constant-region primer and ProtoScript II reverse transcriptase. The TCRbeta libraries were prepared through three rounds of nested multiplex PCR following a slightly modified ARM-PCR procedure. Each of the first two PCR rounds ran for approximately 10 cycles and used multiplex TRBV1-TRBV30 forward primers together with a Cbeta reverse primer. A final 25-cycle PCR with Deep VentR polymerase added sample barcodes and Illumina adapters. Before sequencing, amplicons of 200-500 bp were purified from gel using a QIAquick gel extraction kit. TCRbeta amplicons were sequenced on an Illumina HiSeq 2500 with 250-bp paired-end reads. In the paper's pipeline: Trimmomatic v0.33 was used to quality-trim the reads, and FLASH v1.2.11 was used to merge paired reads so that full CDR3 sequences could be recovered. V, D and J germline segments were assigned to the rearranged TCRbeta sequences using MiGEC v1.2.1b. Clonotype statistics and Shannon-Wiener diversity indices were computed with VDJtools v1.0.0. To reduce sampling bias, subsequent analyses other than the diversity analysis used only the 250 most abundant clonotypes in each sample. The public reads were quality trimmed at Q25 with fastp and then assembled into clones with MiXCR by TCRdb, keeping productive beta chains. Merged by CDR3 protein, the rows form single entries marked with the most common genes and DNA. The V and J calls shown here were made by TCRdb, not taken from the authors' results. The sample has 25,000 to 35,000 distinct CDR3 sequences on record, 75% to 85% of them singletons. Under 40% of the sample lies in the top ten.

The sequence is built from TRBV6-5 and TRBJ2-2; 14 central bases correspond to TRBD2. This TCR derives from a man aged 40-49 years with primary liver carcinoma and hepatitis B virus infection. The sequenced material came from liver tumor tissue from sampling region 5. The cell subset or site label here, explained by the study, means: tumor region T5, tumor centre. CDR3 sequence: CASRGTSGSLWELFF. The bases read TGTGCCAGCAGGGGGACTAGCGGGAGTCTCTGGGAGCTATTTTTT.